Presented here are 21 T cell receptor beta chains from one specimen sequenced in a study of cytomegalovirus exposure and HLA in healthy donors. With 60 Vbeta and 13 Jbeta primers, the PCR was carried out. Assay used: immunoSEQ multiplex PCR; TCRdb lists only in-frame clones, some missing. The sample lists approximately 82,000 clones; 62% were seen once. Sequenced material: PBMCs. Receptors originate from a young woman in good health and CMV-seropositive.

A few counts support this clone. The gene calls are TRBV30 and TRBJ2-3, with 13 bases fitting TRBD2. V shed 4 bases and J 11 bases; nucleotides not matched to a gene: 3. From germline, CDR1 is GTSNPN and CDR2 SVGIG (reference sequence). The CDR3 sequence is 12 residues long. This chain's CDR3 is CAWTGTSGEQYF. For the CDR3, the DNA is TGTGCCTGGACCGGGACTAGCGGGGAGCAGTATTTT.

The rearrangement joins TRBV5-1 to TRBJ2-2, with 7 bases that match TRBD1. The germline gives CDR1 SGHRS, CDR2 YFSETQ. J gave up 5 bases and V 1 base, and 8 bases lay outside the gene matches. This CDR3 has 16 residues. The CDR3 DNA reads TGCGCCAGCAGCTTGAGCGGACAGGTTTTTACCGGGGAGCTGTTTTTT. This gives the protein CASSLSGQVFTGELFF.

This sequence joins TRBV19 and TRBJ2-7; D possibly corresponds to TRBD1 (6 bases). V lost 3 bases and J 4 bases, leaving 16 bases between the germline ends. The germline gives CDR1 LNHDA, CDR2 SQIVND (reference sequence). This CDR3 has 15 amino acids. The CDR3 nucleotides read TGTGCCAGTAGTATCCAAACCCAGGGGTCGTACGAGCAGTACTTC. Translating it yields CASSIQTQGSYEQYF.

A few counts support this clone. This sequence joins TRBV7-2 and TRBJ2-1; 10 positions match TRBD2. Germline CDR1 reads SGHTA; CDR2 reads FQGNSA. The CDR3 has 17 residues. After removal of 5 bases from V and 5 bases from J, the junction contained 12 bases not matched to a gene. The DNA of the CDR3 is TGTGCCAGCAGCCCTCAGGTGAGGACTAGCGGACACAATGAGCAGTTCTTC. Protein: CASSPQVRTSGHNEQFF.

The V call is TRBV7-2, the J call TRBJ1-2, with D tentatively TRBD1 (5 bases). The V and J ends lost 2 bases and 2 bases respectively, with 18 bases between them. The germline V gene has CDR1 SGHTA and CDR2 FQGNSA. CDR3 length: 17 amino acids. The CDR3 spells CASSLYGGGRPNYGYTF. The CDR3 DNA follows: TGTGCCAGCAGCTTATACGGGGGTGGACGACCGAACTATGGCTACACCTTC.

Note on this clone: The germline gene is not matched at one end of the junction; a read error may be the cause. The V and J genes are TRBV29-1 and TRBJ1-2, with 11 bases matching TRBD1. CDR1 and CDR2 (germline): SQVTM, ANQGSEA. CDR3 length: 13 residues. The DNA of the CDR3 is TGCAGCGTTGGGGACAGGGGGAACTATGGCTACCCCTTC. It yields the protein CSVGDRGNYGYPF.

The chain couples TRBV6-1 to TRBJ2-7; 8 bases fit TRBD1. Germline CDR1 MNHNS, CDR2 SASEGT. The V gene end was trimmed by 4 bases and the J gene end by 2 bases; junction bases not matched to a gene: 7. The CDR3 spans 15 residues. CDR3 coding DNA: TGTGCCAGCAGTGTTACACAGGGGGTCCCCTACGAGCAGTACTTC. Translating it yields CASSVTQGVPYEQYF.

This chain links TRBV9 with TRBJ2-6; unclear D gene. This CDR3 region has 16 residues. Trimming removed 0 bases at V and 0 bases at J, with 7 bases between. Germline V lookup: CDR1 SGDLS, CDR2 YYNGEE. CDR3 sequence: CASSVGGSSGANVLTF. The CDR3 DNA reads TGTGCCAGCAGCGTAGGTGGCAGCTCTGGGGCCAACGTCCTGACTTTC.

CDR3 region: CASSPTGGSYNEQFF. The DNA for the CDR3 is TGTGCCAGCAGCCCAACAGGGGGGTCCTACAATGAGCAGTTCTTC. V usage is TRBV7-3 and J usage is TRBJ2-1; 8 bases agree with TRBD1. Germline-derived CDR1 and CDR2 are SGHTA and FQGTGA. The CDR3 has 15 amino acids. After removal of 5 bases from V and 1 base from J, the junction contained 4 bases not matched to a gene.

This clone came up a few times. The chain couples TRBV5-1 to TRBJ1-2; 9 nucleotides align to TRBD1. From germline, CDR1 is SGHRS and CDR2 YFSETQ. This CDR3 comprises 16 residues. The V segment lost 3 bases and the J segment 8 bases; nucleotides outside the gene matches: 14. The DNA for the CDR3 is TGCGCCAGCAGCTCACGCCCGGGACAGGGAGGATTAGGCTACACCTTC. It specifies CASSSRPGQGGLGYTF.

V is TRBV7-2 and J is TRBJ2-7, with TRBD1 matching over 8 bases. The CDR3 runs 14 residues. V shed 5 bases, J shed 1 base, and the junction held 4 bases outside the gene matches. Germline CDR1 SGHTA, CDR2 FQGNSA. CDR3 amino acids: CASSLQGASYEQYF. The CDR3 DNA follows: TGTGCCAGCAGCCTCCAGGGGGCGTCCTACGAGCAGTACTTC.

This rearrangement joins TRBV4-2 to TRBJ1-2; TRBD1 matches at 8 bases. The CDR3 covers 15 residues. Losses at the gene ends were 1 base for V and 2 bases for J; bases not matched to a gene: 3. Germline V CDR1 and CDR2: LGHNA, YNFKEQ. This CDR3 is CASSQATGVNYGYTF. CDR3 DNA: TGTGCCAGCAGCCAAGCGACAGGGGTAAACTATGGCTACACCTTC.

The chain recombines TRBV29-1 with TRBJ1-2; 7 nucleotides match TRBD1. The CDR3 totals 12 residues. The J segment lost 5 bases and the V segment lost 6 bases, leaving 6 bases of the junction unmatched. Germline-derived CDR1 and CDR2 are SQVTM and ANQGSEA. The CDR3 loop is CSVRDSIYGYTF. CDR3 nucleotides: TGCAGCGTCCGGGACAGCATTTATGGCTACACCTTC. The full variable domain, completed using reference TRBV29-1 and TRBJ1-2, is SAVISQKPSRDICQRGTSLTIQCQVDSQVTMMFWYRQQPGQSLTLIATANQGSEATYESGFVIDKFPISRPNLTFSTLTVSNMSPEDSSIYLCSVRDSIYGYTFGSGTRLTVV.

This chain joins TRBV4-2 and TRBJ2-7, with D perhaps matching TRBD2 (5 bases). The CDR3 runs 15 residues. CDR1 is LGHNA and CDR2 is YNFKEQ in the germline V gene. V was trimmed by 4 bases and J by 0 bases, leaving 13 bases between them. The CDR3 protein is CASSPPGSGSYEQYF. The CDR3 region has the DNA TGTGCCAGCAGCCCCCCGGGATCAGGCTCCTACGAGCAGTACTTC.

The chain joins TRBV19 to TRBJ1-3, with D possibly being TRBD1 (6 bases). The CDR3 has 14 amino acids. Trimming removed 6 bases at V and 2 bases at J, with 11 bases between. The germline V gene encodes CDR1 LNHDA and CDR2 SQIVND (reference sequence). CDR3 sequence reads: CASRPPGAGNTIYF. The CDR3 DNA reads as TGTGCCAGTAGGCCCCCAGGGGCTGGAAACACCATATATTTT. The entire variable domain, with the rest obtained from reference TRBV19 and TRBJ1-3, is as follows: DGGITQSPKYLFRKEGQNVTLSCEQNLNHDAMYWYRQDPGQGLRLIYYSQIVNDFQKGDIAEGYSVSREKKESFPLTVTSAQKNPTAFYLCASRPPGAGNTIYFGEGSWLTVV.

The V gene is TRBV10-3, the J gene TRBJ1-1, with TRBD1 matching over 7 bases. V lost 4 bases to trimming and J lost 7 bases; unmatched junction nucleotides: 6. CDR3 length: 13 residues. Looked up from germline, CDR1 is ENHRY and CDR2 is SYGVKD. The CDR3: CAISGQGINEAFF. In DNA form, the CDR3 reads TGTGCCATCAGTGGACAGGGTATAAATGAAGCTTTCTTT.

This rearrangement joins TRBV4-1 to TRBJ2-7, with D possibly matching TRBD2 (6 bases). V was shortened by 0 bases and J by 0 bases, with 12 bases between the two germline ends. The germline CDR1 and CDR2 sequences are MGHRA and YSYEKL. CDR3 length: 16 residues. The CDR3 loop is CASSQDKAGSSYEQYF. CDR3 nucleotides: TGCGCCAGCAGCCAAGACAAAGCCGGGAGCTCCTACGAGCAGTACTTC.

V and J are TRBV4-2 and TRBJ2-7; TRBD1 matches 7 bases. The CDR3 runs 15 residues. CDR1 is LGHNA and CDR2 is YNFKEQ in the germline V gene. V shed 2 bases and J 2 bases; nucleotides not matched to a gene: 6. The CDR3 sequence is CASSQRQGITYEQYF. The DNA of the CDR3 is TGTGCCAGCAGCCAAAGACAGGGTATCACCTACGAGCAGTACTTC.

This rearrangement joins TRBV6-5 to TRBJ1-5; 7 bases fit TRBD1. Germline CDR1 is MNHEY and CDR2 is SVGAGI. The J segment lost 7 bases and the V segment lost 6 bases, leaving 6 bases of the junction unmatched. This CDR3 contains 13 residues. For the CDR3, the DNA is TGTGCCAGCAGACTCGACAGGGACCAGCCCCAGCATTTT. Translation: CASRLDRDQPQHF.

In this sample, this clone turned up a few times. Germline and junction disagree at one end, which may indicate a read error. The chain recombines TRBV5-8 with TRBJ2-1; 14 positions agree with TRBD2. Germline CDR1 reads SGHTS; CDR2 reads YDEGEE. The CDR3 loop spans 13 amino acids. In DNA, the CDR3 is TGTGCCAGCAGCTCCGGACTAGCGGGGGGTGCCCTCTTC. Translated: CASSSGLAGGALF.

V gene TRBV6-4 combines with J gene TRBJ2-3, with 10 bases that match TRBD2. In germline, CDR1 is MRHNA, CDR2 SNTAGT. Trimming took 5 bases from V and 3 from J; bases not matched to a gene: 8. CDR3 length: 16 amino acids. CDR3 sequence (DNA): TGTGCCAGCAGTTCGGAAGCGGGGGGGCCAACAGATACGCAGTATTTT. The encoded protein is CASSSEAGGPTDTQYF.